This is a list of T cell receptor beta chains from one sample in a study of cytomegalovirus exposure and HLA in healthy donors. The assay was immunoSEQ multiplex PCR, and TCRdb's table has in-frame clones only and misses some. The sample contains approximately 100,000 clones, around four fifths of which appear only once. The sequenced material came from PBMCs. These receptors all come from a woman aged 45-60 years in good health and CMV-seropositive. The CDR3 runs from the conserved cysteine through the conserved F or W. The D gene is left open where the match is weak. Size tells how often a clone was seen (once, few, many) or the class of an expanded clone, and some rows leave it out.

V: TRBV5-1; D: .; J: TRBJ1-1; size: .; DNA: TGCGCCAGCAGCTTACACGGAGACACTGAAGCTTTCTTT; CDR3: CASSLHGDTEAFF
V: TRBV9; D: TRBD1; J: TRBJ2-1; size: .; DNA: TGTGCCAGCAGCCCTCGGTTGGGACAGGGGGCAAATGAGCAGTTCTTC; CDR3: CASSPRLGQGANEQFF
V: TRBV12-5; D: TRBD1; J: TRBJ2-5; size: .; DNA: TGTGCTAGTGGTCCAACAGGGGGCGGGGAGACCCAGTACTTC; CDR3: CASGPTGGGETQYF
V: TRBV7-3; D: .; J: TRBJ2-2; size: .; DNA: TGTGCCAGCAGCTTAGAGCCCCGGGGGACCGGGGAGCTGTTTTTT; CDR3: CASSLEPRGTGELFF
V: TRBV19; D: .; J: TRBJ1-2; size: .; DNA: TGTGCCAGTAGAGGGGGGGAAAGCCAGTATGGCTACACCTTC; CDR3: CASRGGESQYGYTF
V: TRBV4-1; D: .; J: TRBJ1-4; size: .; DNA: TGCGCCAGCAGCCAAGATGGGCGGGGGTTAGGGGAAAAACTGTTTTTT; CDR3: CASSQDGRGLGEKLFF
V: TRBV2; D: .; J: TRBJ2-4; size: .; DNA: TGTGCCAGCAGTGCCGTCACAAAAAACAGTCAGTACTTC; CDR3: CASSAVTKNSQYF
V: TRBV5-1; D: .; J: TRBJ2-3; size: .; DNA: TGCGCCAGCAGCTTGGGGCCCAGGGGCGGGGGAACAGATACGCAGTATTTT; CDR3: CASSLGPRGGGTDTQYF
V: TRBV4-3; D: TRBD1; J: TRBJ1-2; size: .; DNA: TGCGCCAGCAGCCAAGATCAGGGGGGCTATGGCTACACCTTC; CDR3: CASSQDQGGYGYTF
V: TRBV5-4; D: .; J: TRBJ2-3; size: .; DNA: TGTGCCAGCAGCGATCAGTCAGATACGCAGTATTTT; CDR3: CASSDQSDTQYF
V: TRBV21-1; D: .; J: TRBJ2-5; size: few; DNA: TGTGCCACCCCGACAGGGGTCGTTTGCCAAGAGACCCAGTACTTC; CDR3: CATPTGVVCQETQYF
V: TRBV12-1; D: .; J: TRBJ2-1; size: .; DNA: TGTGCCAGCAGCCCTTGGACTAGCGGGGGGGCACTAGGCAATGAGCAGTTCTTC; CDR3: CASSPWTSGGALGNEQFF
V: TRBV7-8; D: .; J: TRBJ2-1; size: .; DNA: TGTGCCAGCAGCCGGTGGGGGGGGCCTTACAATGAGCAGTTCTTC; CDR3: CASSRWGGPYNEQFF
V: TRBV6-1; D: TRBD1; J: TRBJ2-2; size: .; DNA: TGTGCCAGTGAAACAGGGGGATACACCGGGGAGCTGTTTTTT; CDR3: CASETGGYTGELFF
V: TRBV7-2; D: .; J: TRBJ2-7; size: .; DNA: TGTGCCAGCAGCTTAGAGGGCGGGTACGAGCAGTACTTC; CDR3: CASSLEGGYEQYF
V: TRBV10-1; D: .; J: TRBJ2-5; size: .; DNA: TGCGCCAGCAGTGAGCACCACAGCTTAGAGACCCAGTACTTC; CDR3: CASSEHHSLETQYF
V: TRBV11-2; D: .; J: TRBJ2-7; size: .; DNA: TGTGCCAGCAGCTTTATCAACAGGGATCGGGAGCAGTACTTC; CDR3: CASSFINRDREQYF
V: TRBV4-3; D: .; J: TRBJ1-2; size: .; DNA: TGCGCCAGCAGCCAAGAGGACAGTTCTGGCTATGGCTACACCTTC; CDR3: CASSQEDSSGYGYTF
V: TRBV15; D: TRBD1; J: TRBJ1-2; size: .; DNA: TGTGCCACCAGCCACGGGACAGGGGGCTTCTATGGCTACACCTTC; CDR3: CATSHGTGGFYGYTF
V: TRBV18; D: TRBD2; J: TRBJ2-1; size: once; DNA: TGTGCCAGCTCACCTGGGACTAGCGGGAGTAGCGATGAGCAGTTCTTC; CDR3: CASSPGTSGSSDEQFF
V: TRBV7-9; D: .; J: TRBJ2-7; size: .; DNA: TGTGCCAGCAGCTTAGGGGGGCGCGGATACGAGCAGTACTTC; CDR3: CASSLGGRGYEQYF
V: TRBV19; D: .; J: TRBJ2-1; size: .; DNA: TGTGCCAGTTCCACCGCATTGAGTGAGCAGTTCTTC; CDR3: CASSTALSEQFF
V: TRBV29-1; D: TRBD2; J: TRBJ2-1; size: .; DNA: TGCAGCGTTGTGCGAGCGGGAGGGCCGGGCAATGAGCAGTTCTTC; CDR3: CSVVRAGGPGNEQFF
V: TRBV5-4; D: TRBD1; J: TRBJ2-7; size: few; DNA: TGTGCCAGCAGCCTAGGACAGGGCTCCTACGAGCAGTACTTC; CDR3: CASSLGQGSYEQYF
V: TRBV5-4; D: TRBD2; J: TRBJ2-1; size: .; DNA: TGTGCCAGCAGGGAGGGAGGGCGTCGTGAGCAGTTCTTC; CDR3: CASREGGRREQFF
V: TRBV6-1; D: .; J: TRBJ2-7; size: .; DNA: TGTGCCAGCAGCTCAGACTACCGATCTGCCTACGAGCAGTACTTC; CDR3: CASSSDYRSAYEQYF
V: TRBV5-1; D: TRBD1; J: TRBJ1-3; size: .; DNA: TGCGCCAGCAGCTTTAACCCGACAGGGGTGGGAAACACCATATATTTT; CDR3: CASSFNPTGVGNTIYF
V: TRBV7-2; D: TRBD1; J: TRBJ2-6; size: .; DNA: TGTGCCAGCAGCTCGGTCCGACAGGGGGTGCTCCCTGGGGCCAACGTCCTGACTTTC; CDR3: CASSSVRQGVLPGANVLTF
V: TRBV5-8; D: .; J: TRBJ2-5; size: few; DNA: TGTGCCAGCAGCTTGGATGGAGACAGCCAAGAGACCCAGTACTTC; CDR3: CASSLDGDSQETQYF
V: TRBV18; D: .; J: TRBJ1-2; size: .; DNA: TGTGCCAGCTCACCGGGGAGCATGTATGGCTACACCTTC; CDR3: CASSPGSMYGYTF
V: TRBV23-1; D: TRBD1; J: TRBJ1-5; size: .; DNA: TGCGCCAGCAGATCCCCTGGGACAGGAGGATTTTATAGCAATCAGCCCCAGCATTTT; CDR3: CASRSPGTGGFYSNQPQHF
V: TRBV29-1; D: .; J: TRBJ2-2; size: .; DNA: TGCAGCGCCGAGGTGCCTCGGGACACTGGTAGCACCGGGGAGCTGTTTTTT; CDR3: CSAEVPRDTGSTGELFF
V: TRBV4-3; D: .; J: TRBJ1-2; size: .; DNA: TGCGCCAGCAGCCAGAACAGGGTGGGCTATGGCTACACCTTC; CDR3: CASSQNRVGYGYTF
V: TRBV2; D: .; J: TRBJ1-5; size: .; DNA: TGTGCCAGCAGGGCAGGGGACGCGGCGAGCAATCAGCCCCAGCATTTT; CDR3: CASRAGDAASNQPQHF
V: TRBV5-8; D: .; J: TRBJ2-1; size: .; DNA: TGTGCCAGCAGCATTACCGGGGGTGAGCAGTTCTTC; CDR3: CASSITGGEQFF
V: TRBV2; D: TRBD1; J: TRBJ1-2; size: .; DNA: TGTGCCAGCACGGACAGGGCTCGGTTGTCGACCTTC; CDR3: CASTDRARLSTF
V: TRBV11-1; D: .; J: TRBJ2-7; size: .; DNA: TGTGCCAGCAGCTTGGATCGTGGGAGCTCCTACGAGCAGTACTTC; CDR3: CASSLDRGSSYEQYF
V: TRBV5-4; D: .; J: TRBJ2-7; size: .; DNA: TGTGCCAGCAGCTTGGGTAGCGGAACCTTCTACGAGCAGTACTTC; CDR3: CASSLGSGTFYEQYF
V: TRBV6-6; D: .; J: TRBJ2-7; size: .; DNA: TGTGCCAGCAGTCCACTTCCCCCTATCTCCTACGAGCAGTACTTC; CDR3: CASSPLPPISYEQYF
V: TRBV18; D: .; J: TRBJ1-1; size: .; DNA: TGTGCCAGCTCACCACGCGTTAACACTGAAGCTTTCTTT; CDR3: CASSPRVNTEAFF
V: TRBV4-3; D: TRBD2; J: TRBJ2-3; size: .; DNA: TGCGCCAGCAGCCAAGGGAATAGCGGGGGAGCGGCAGATACGCAGTATTTT; CDR3: CASSQGNSGGAADTQYF
V: TRBV6-4; D: TRBD1; J: TRBJ2-2; size: .; DNA: TGTGCCAGCAGCCTGAATACAGGGGGCGCGTACACCGGGGAGCTGTTTTTT; CDR3: CASSLNTGGAYTGELFF
V: TRBV7-8; D: .; J: TRBJ1-1; size: .; DNA: TGTGCCAGCAGCCCCCTGACGGGGGGGAACACTGAAGCTTTCTTT; CDR3: CASSPLTGGNTEAFF
V: TRBV5-4; D: TRBD2; J: TRBJ2-7; size: .; DNA: TGTGCCAGCAGTTACCCGGGACTAGGGACCTACGAGCAGTACTTC; CDR3: CASSYPGLGTYEQYF
V: TRBV5-1; D: .; J: TRBJ1-6; size: few; DNA: TGCGCCAGCAGCTTAGCACAGAGCTCCTATAATTCACCCCTCCACTTT; CDR3: CASSLAQSSYNSPLHF
V: TRBV27; D: .; J: TRBJ2-3; size: .; DNA: TGTGCCAGCAGGCTTGGCTCAAATACGCAGTATTTT; CDR3: CASRLGSNTQYF
V: TRBV19; D: .; J: TRBJ2-4; size: .; DNA: TGTGCCAGTAGCGGGTCTACCCAGGGGAACATTCAGTACTTC; CDR3: CASSGSTQGNIQYF
V: TRBV2; D: .; J: TRBJ2-7; size: .; DNA: TGTGCCAGCCTAGGCTCCTACGAGCAGTACTTC; CDR3: CASLGSYEQYF
V: TRBV6-1; D: TRBD2; J: TRBJ2-7; size: .; DNA: TGTGCCAGCCAACTCGGGGGGGGTTCGTCCTACGAGCGGTACTTC; CDR3: CASQLGGGSSYERYF
V: TRBV7-2; D: .; J: TRBJ2-3; size: .; DNA: TGTGCCAGCAGCCTTAGCCGGCCTCATACGCAGTATTTT; CDR3: CASSLSRPHTQYF
V: TRBV7-9; D: .; J: TRBJ1-2; size: .; DNA: TGTGCCAGCAGCCCCTCGTTTGGGGGCCGCTATGGCTACACCTTC; CDR3: CASSPSFGGRYGYTF
V: TRBV11-3; D: .; J: TRBJ2-5; size: .; DNA: TGTGCCAGCAGCCGCAGGACAGAAGAGACCCAGTACTTC; CDR3: CASSRRTEETQYF